A selection of T cell receptor beta chains follows, all from one sample in a study of vaccination effects on CD4 cells after COVID-19. These TCRs are of unknown antigen specificity. Measured with immunoSEQ multiplex PCR; TCRdb has only the in-frame clones, and not every one. The sample records tens of thousands of clones, under 75% being singletons. This specimen was CD4+ T cells from PBMCs cultured with HCoV-NL63 spike peptides, taken before COVID-19 vaccination. All receptors derive from a human donor who received a COVID-19 vaccine. Both conserved end residues are part of each CDR3. D genes are given only for firm matches. Where a row states a size, it is once, few, many or the class of an expanded clone; other rows omit it.

V	length	J	D	size	CDR3	DNA
TRBV6-1	13	TRBJ1-1	.	.	CASSEEWVREAFF	TGTGCCAGCAGTGAAGAATGGGTCCGTGAAGCTTTCTTT
TRBV7-9	11	TRBJ2-7	.	few	CASSLSYEQYF	TGTGCCAGCAGCTTAAGCTACGAGCAGTACTTC
TRBV4-1	13	TRBJ2-7	.	.	CASSQAGTNEQYF	TGCGCCAGCAGCCAAGCCGGGACCAACGAGCAGTACTTC
TRBV6-1	14	TRBJ1-1	.	.	CASSEAWGESEAFF	TGTGCCAGCAGTGAAGCGTGGGGCGAATCTGAAGCTTTCTTT
TRBV21-1	15	TRBJ1-5	.	.	CASSKVGRGYQPQHF	TGTGCCAGCAGCAAGGTAGGCAGGGGGTATCAGCCCCAGCATTTT
TRBV4-1	15	TRBJ1-5	TRBD1	.	CASSQYGTGGQPQHF	TGCGCCAGCAGCCAATACGGGACAGGGGGCCAGCCCCAGCATTTT
TRBV6-5	13	TRBJ2-1	.	once	CASSLGSPSEQFF	TGTGCCAGCAGTCTGGGATCGCCTTCTGAGCAGTTCTTC
TRBV29-1	11	TRBJ2-2	.	.	CSVGGYGELFF	TGCAGCGTCGGGGGATACGGGGAGCTGTTTTTT
TRBV10-1	13	TRBJ1-1	.	few	CASSSRENTEAFF	TGCGCCAGCAGCTCTAGGGAGAACACTGAAGCTTTCTTT
TRBV19	15	TRBJ1-2	.	few	CASRVSGTKTYGYTF	TGTGCCAGCAGGGTCTCCGGGACGAAGACTTATGGCTACACCTTC
TRBV29-1	14	TRBJ1-1	.	.	CSVHGRLMNTEAFF	TGCAGCGTTCACGGACGCCTCATGAACACTGAAGCTTTCTTT
TRBV10-3	14	TRBJ2-7	.	.	CAISESEGGYEQYF	TGTGCCATCAGTGAGTCTGAGGGGGGCTACGAGCAGTACTTC
TRBV30	14	TRBJ2-4	TRBD2	.	CAWSPLGGIDIQYF	TGTGCCTGGAGTCCTCTGGGGGGGATAGACATTCAGTACTTC
TRBV5-1	13	TRBJ1-1	.	few	CASVGGVGTEAFF	TGCGCCAGCGTCGGGGGGGTCGGGACTGAAGCTTTCTTT
TRBV6-1	11	TRBJ2-3	.	.	CASSEGPTQYF	TGTGCCAGCAGTGAGGGACCTACGCAGTATTTT
TRBV18	15	TRBJ2-1	TRBD1	.	CASSPGTDLVSGQFF	TGTGCCAGCTCACCGGGGACAGACCTCGTATCAGGGCAGTTCTTC
TRBV29-1	14	TRBJ1-5	.	.	CSVSLGHTAQPQHF	TGCAGCGTTTCATTGGGTCACACAGCCCAGCCCCAGCATTTT
TRBV7-2	13	TRBJ1-1	.	.	CASSRRIGTEAFF	TGTGCCAGCAGCCGGAGAATTGGCACTGAAGCTTTCTTT
TRBV24-1	14	TRBJ2-1	.	.	CATSDLRGEYEQFF	TGTGCCACCAGTGATTTGCGCGGGGAGTATGAGCAGTTCTTC
TRBV7-5	17	TRBJ1-5	.	.	CARSLGFGRGGNQPQHF	TGTGCCAGAAGCTTAGGATTCGGCAGGGGAGGCAATCAGCCCCAGCATTTT
TRBV14	12	TRBJ2-2	.	few	CASSPDTGELFF	TGTGCCAGCAGCCCGGACACCGGGGAGCTGTTTTTT
TRBV18	14	TRBJ2-7	.	.	CASSLSGTQGEQYF	TGTGCCAGCTCACTCTCCGGGACACAGGGCGAGCAGTACTTC
TRBV6-2/TRBV6-3	18	TRBJ2-6	TRBD1	.	CASSWVGTGVVGANVLTF	TGTGCCAGCAGTTGGGTGGGGACAGGGGTTGTTGGGGCCAACGTCCTGACTTTC
TRBV24-1	14	TRBJ1-5	.	.	CATSPGTTYQPQHF	TGTGCCACCAGTCCCGGGACAACGTATCAGCCCCAGCATTTT
TRBV7-8	17	TRBJ2-1	.	few	CASSFRRMGGARNEQFF	TGTGCCAGCAGCTTTCGGAGGATGGGGGGGGCGAGGAATGAGCAGTTCTTC
TRBV27	14	TRBJ1-2	TRBD1	.	CASSLSRQGGSYTF	TGTGCCAGCAGTTTATCGAGACAGGGGGGTAGCTACACCTTC
TRBV5-1	15	TRBJ2-7	TRBD1	.	CASSSRQGESYEQYF	TGCGCCAGCAGCTCCCGACAGGGTGAGTCCTACGAGCAGTACTTC
TRBV2	15	TRBJ2-1	TRBD1	.	CASSETPGQVNEQFF	TGTGCCAGCAGTGAAACCCCGGGACAGGTCAATGAGCAGTTCTTC
TRBV10-2	19	TRBJ1-3	.	.	CASSTGTSLSLSSGNTIYF	TGCGCCAGCAGTACTGGGACATCTCTTAGCCTTTCCTCTGGAAACACCATATATTTT
TRBV6-1	17	TRBJ2-1	.	.	CASSAPVRGGIDNEQFF	TGTGCCAGCAGTGCCCCCGTCAGGGGGGGAATTGACAATGAGCAGTTCTTC
TRBV19	15	TRBJ2-5	TRBD2	.	CASTPLAGGSETQYF	TGTGCCAGTACCCCACTAGCGGGGGGTTCGGAGACCCAGTACTTC
TRBV6-5	11	TRBJ2-3	.	.	CASEQWDTQYF	TGTGCCAGCGAGCAGTGGGATACGCAGTATTTT
TRBV4-1	15	TRBJ2-1	.	.	CASGESINSYNEQFF	TGCGCCAGCGGAGAATCCATAAACTCCTACAATGAGCAGTTCTTC
TRBV7-9	14	TRBJ2-2	.	.	CASSRTEVTGELFF	TGTGCCAGCAGCCGAACAGAGGTCACCGGGGAGCTGTTTTTT
TRBV5-5	11	TRBJ2-1	.	.	CASSLLGEQFF	TGTGCCAGCAGCTTGTTGGGTGAGCAGTTCTTC
TRBV18	17	TRBJ1-5	.	.	CASSPFIIDNSNQPQHF	TGTGCCAGCTCACCATTTATTATTGATAACAGCAATCAGCCCCAGCATTTT
TRBV6-5	15	TRBJ1-2	.	few	CASSLIGPGDYGYTF	TGTGCCAGCAGTCTTATCGGGCCAGGGGACTATGGCTACACCTTC
TRBV9	19	TRBJ1-3	TRBD1	.	CASSRNPGQGALSGNTIYF	TGTGCCAGCAGTCGCAATCCCGGACAGGGGGCTCTGTCTGGAAACACCATATATTTT
TRBV27	15	TRBJ1-2	.	.	CASSFSPVGNYGYTF	TGTGCCAGCAGTTTTTCTCCTGTAGGTAACTATGGCTACACCTTC
TRBV29-1	15	TRBJ1-5	.	.	CSVGEGLLGNQPQHF	TGCAGCGTTGGAGAGGGACTTCTGGGCAATCAGCCCCAGCATTTT
TRBV5-1	15	TRBJ2-7	TRBD1	.	CASSSTGTAESEQYF	TGCGCCAGCAGCTCGACCGGGACAGCCGAGTCCGAGCAGTACTTC
TRBV4-1	16	TRBJ2-1	TRBD1	few	CASSQGTGRTYNEQFF	TGCGCCAGCAGCCAAGGGACAGGTCGTACCTACAATGAGCAGTTCTTC
TRBV7-9	15	TRBJ2-5	TRBD2	.	CASSSPHGGQETQYF	TGTGCCAGCAGCTCTCCCCACGGGGGGCAAGAGACCCAGTACTTC
TRBV3-1/TRBV3-2	11	TRBJ1-2	.	.	CAAGYNYGYTF	TGTGCCGCGGGGTACAACTATGGCTACACCTTC
TRBV7-8	15	TRBJ2-5	.	once	CASSLGSSIRETQYF	TGTGCCAGCAGCTTAGGGTCAAGCATCCGAGAGACCCAGTACTTC
TRBV19	15	TRBJ2-5	TRBD1	.	CASSATGVGQETQYF	TGTGCCAGTAGTGCAACAGGGGTGGGACAAGAGACCCAGTACTTC
TRBV21-1	17	TRBJ1-2	.	.	CASSKEGAGRANYGYTF	TGTGCCAGCAGCAAAGAAGGGGCAGGGAGAGCTAACTATGGCTACACCTTC
TRBV19	14	TRBJ1-2	.	.	CASSIFRTNYGYTF	TGTGCCAGTAGTATATTTAGGACCAACTATGGCTACACCTTC
TRBV5-1	13	TRBJ1-1	.	.	CASSLTTGPEAFF	TGCGCCAGCAGCTTAACTACAGGGCCTGAAGCTTTCTTT
TRBV27	13	TRBJ1-5	.	.	CASGSGANQPQHF	TGTGCCAGCGGGAGTGGGGCCAATCAGCCCCAGCATTTT
TRBV4-1	14	TRBJ1-2	.	few	CASSQETGDYGYTF	TGCGCCAGCAGCCAAGAAACAGGAGACTATGGCTACACCTTC
TRBV27	11	TRBJ1-1	.	.	CASRKNTEAFF	TGTGCCAGCAGGAAAAACACTGAAGCTTTCTTT